The 16 T cell receptor beta chains reported below all come from one sample, sequenced in a study of T cells in women clearing cervical HPV infection. The repertoire was sequenced with immunoSEQ multiplex PCR; TCRdb's copy has only in-frame clones and lacks some. The sample table includes about 39,000 clones. The source material was blood buffy coat. The receptor set was obtained from a woman between 18 and 70 years old with a cervical HPV16 infection that either progressed to CIN3+ or cleared (not recorded which).

Details on this clone: The CDR3 end falls 3 residues outside the read, so it is completed with the germline J gene. V gene TRBV6-2 or TRBV6-3 combines with J gene TRBJ2-5, with a tentative D call TRBD2 (6 bases). The germline V gene has CDR1 MNHEY and CDR2 SVGEGT. Trimming took 6 bases from V and 2 from J, leaving 7 bases between them. This CDR3 spans 12 amino acids. Incomplete CDR3 DNA: TGTGCCAGCAGGGCGGGACAAGAGACC. It translates to CASRAGQET. The CDR3, in full, reads CASRAGQETQYF.

As for this clone: The observed sequence ends 3 residues before the CDR3 terminus, with the missing tail filled in from the germline J gene. The gene calls are TRBV19 and TRBJ1-2, with no clear D. Germline V gives CDR1 LNHDA, CDR2 SQIVND (reference sequence). The CDR3 spans 14 residues. The CDR3 bases that were read are TGTGCCAGTAGTCTCCCCGAGGCGCTAGCGGAC. As protein: CASSLPEALAD. The whole CDR3 is CASSLPEALADYTF.

On this clone itself: Sequencing ends 3 residues short of the CDR3 end; the germline J gene provides the rest. The rearrangement joins TRBV20-1 to TRBJ2-1; 7 bases fit TRBD2. The CDR3 length is 16 residues. V was clipped by 1 base and J by 6 bases; unmatched bases: 12. Germline V gene data show CDR1 as DFQATT and CDR2 as SNEGSKA (reference sequence). The chain's CDR3 is CSARVGREFSLNEQFF. The CDR3 bases that were read are TGCAGTGCTAGAGTCGGGCGGGAGTTCAGTCTCAATGAG.

Remarks on this clone: The sequence runs out 3 residues before the end of the CDR3; the remainder is reconstructed from the germline J gene. This sequence joins TRBV4-1 and TRBJ2-1, with D tentatively TRBD1 (5 bases). Germline CDR1 and CDR2: MGHRA and YSYEKL. The CDR3 runs 15 residues. The V gene lost 4 bases and the J gene lost 7 bases, with 17 bases spanning the gap. The part of the CDR3 DNA that was read is TGCGCCAGCAGCCCCGCGGACGCAGGGATGAATGAG. Its translation is CASSPADAGMNE. The complete CDR3 sequence is CASSPADAGMNEQFF.

Notes on this clone: With the read ending 3 residues before the CDR3 end, the germline J gene is used to fill in that end. The chain uses TRBV30 and TRBJ1-2, with D possibly matching TRBD1 (6 bases). Per the germline V gene, CDR1 is GTSNPN and CDR2 is SVGIG (reference sequence). The CDR3 runs 15 residues. V lost 0 bases to trimming and J lost 0 bases, with 11 bases between them. Partial CDR3 DNA: TGTGCCTGGAGTGTAGGGGGATCGACTAACTATGGC. Its translation: CAWSVGGSTNYG. The full-length CDR3 reads as CAWSVGGSTNYGYTF.

In regard to this clone: The read is 3 residues too short to cover the CDR3 end, so that end is filled in from the germline J gene. This chain uses TRBV13 with TRBJ1-2; 7 bases map to TRBD1. J lost 3 bases, V lost 10 bases, and 11 bases had no gene match. CDR3 length equals 14 residues. Germline V gene lookup returns CDR1 PRHDT and CDR2 FYEKMQ (reference sequence). The CDR3 sequence: CATQNRGVDYGYTF. CDR3 DNA, as far as it was read: TGTGCCACCCAGAACAGGGGAGTGGACTATGGC.

Turning to this clone: From the germline J gene comes the end of the CDR3, since the read stops 3 residues before it. The chain has TRBV19 and TRBJ1-2; D gene uncertain. Germline CDR1 and CDR2: LNHDA and SQIVND (reference sequence). The CDR3 covers 14 residues. The CDR3 sequence: CASKLATSTDTYTF. CDR3 bases read: TGTGCCAGTAAACTAGCGACTAGCACAGATACC.

About this clone: The read finishes 3 residues shy of the CDR3 end, and the germline J gene is used to complete it. The genes are TRBV29-1 and TRBJ2-1; D is unclear. Between the trimmed V and J ends, which lost 0 bases and 2 bases, there was a span of 14 bases. The CDR3 loop spans 16 amino acids. Germline V gene lookup returns CDR1 SQVTM and CDR2 ANQGSEA. This chain's CDR3 is CSVEDPYGTAYNEQFF. The DNA read from the CDR3 is TGCAGCGTTGAAGATCCGTATGGTACTGCCTACAATGAG.

About this clone itself: The CDR3 end is not reached by the read, which stops 3 residues before it; the germline J gene fills it in. The chain recombines TRBV27 with TRBJ1-5; 7 bases are a match to TRBD1. The V and J ends lost 6 bases and 3 bases, in that order; junction bases with no gene match: 8. Looked up from germline, CDR1 is MNHEY and CDR2 is SMNVEV (reference sequence). The CDR3 is 15 amino acids. The CDR3 DNA, read in part, is TGTGCCAGCAGGCTGCGGGACAGCCTCAATCAGCCC. Protein: CASRLRDSLNQP. The whole CDR3 region reads CASRLRDSLNQPQHF.

On this clone: A junction end diverges from the germline sequence, so it may reflect a read error. The read gets to within 3 residues of the CDR3 end, and the germline J gene fills in the rest. The chain joins TRBV4-2 to TRBJ2-3; a weak D match, TRBD1 (6 bases). The CDR3 covers 16 residues. In germline, CDR1 is LGHNA, CDR2 YNFKEQ. CDR3 residues: CASSQVTQGRTDTQYF. CDR3 DNA (partial): TGCGCCAGCAGCCAAGTTACACAGGGCCGCACAGATACG.

Details on this clone: The observed sequence ends 3 residues before the CDR3 terminus, with the missing tail filled in from the germline J gene. The chain carries TRBV20-1 and TRBJ2-1; D is undetermined. The CDR3 loop spans 12 amino acids. Germline loops: CDR1 DFQATT, CDR2 SNEGSKA (reference sequence). With 5 bases removed from V and 5 bases from J, the gap between germline ends came to 10 bases. The CDR3 loop reads CSALKVHNEQFF. The sequenced part of the CDR3 DNA is TGCAGTGCTCTAAAAGTGCACAATGAG.

About this clone itself: The sequence runs out 3 residues before the end of the CDR3; the remainder is reconstructed from the germline J gene. The gene calls are TRBV4-1 and TRBJ2-3; maybe TRBD1 (5 bases). CDR3 length equals 13 residues. Germline V CDR1 and CDR2: MGHRA, YSYEKL. CDR3 bases read: TGCGCCAGCAGCCAGGGGCCCAATCAGCCG. It translates to CASSQGPNQP. The entire CDR3 protein is CASSQGPNQPQYF.

Points on this clone: The read halts 3 residues ahead of the CDR3 end, with the missing end drawn from the germline J gene. The chain employs TRBV5-1 and TRBJ1-4; D might be TRBD1 (6 bases). The CDR3 consists of 16 residues. Germline V gives CDR1 SGHRS, CDR2 YFSETQ. The V end was cut by 3 bases, the J end by 3 bases, with 15 bases between. CDR3 sequence reads: CASSYGAGAANEKLFF. The covered CDR3 bases are TGCGCCAGCAGCTACGGGGCAGGGGCGGCTAATGAAAAA.

For this clone: The read halts 3 residues ahead of the CDR3 end, with the missing end drawn from the germline J gene. The chain links TRBV7-9 to TRBJ2-4; 7 bases agree with TRBD2. Germline-derived CDR1 and CDR2 are SEHNR and FQNEAQ (reference sequence). This CDR3 has 15 amino acids. CDR3 DNA (partial): TGTGCCAGCAGCTACGGCGGGGGTCCTAACTATGGT. Translation: CASSYGGGPNYG. The entire CDR3 sequence reads CASSYGGGPNYGQYF. Combining the CDR3 with reference TRBV7-9 and TRBJ2-4 gives the whole variable domain DTGVSQNPRHKITKRGQNVTFRCDPISEHNRLYWYRQTLGQGPEFLTYFQNEAQLEKSRLLSDRFSAERPKGSFSTLEIQRTEQGDSAMYLCASSYGGGPNYGQYFGAGTRLSVL.

With respect to this clone: The read ends 3 residues early relative to the CDR3; the germline J gene fills the gap. The V gene is TRBV28, the J gene TRBJ2-6; 12 nucleotides line up with TRBD2. This CDR3 is built from 18 residues. In germline, CDR1 is MDHEN, CDR2 SYDVKM. V was clipped by 2 bases and J by 0 bases; unmatched bases: 2. The CDR3 protein is CASSLGLAGLSGANVLTF. The CDR3 DNA, read in part, is TGTGCCAGCAGTTTAGGACTAGCGGGGCTCTCTGGGGCCAACGTC.

This CDR3 is CASSETGRTTQETQYF. The sequenced part of the CDR3 DNA is TGTGCCAGCAGTGAAACCGGCCGGACTACCCAAGAGACG. This chain connects TRBV2 to TRBJ2-3; TRBD2 is a possible D gene (6 bases). The read falls 3 residues short of the CDR3 end, and the missing part is taken from the germline J gene. The CDR3 loop spans 16 amino acids. From germline, CDR1 is SNHLY and CDR2 FYNNEI.